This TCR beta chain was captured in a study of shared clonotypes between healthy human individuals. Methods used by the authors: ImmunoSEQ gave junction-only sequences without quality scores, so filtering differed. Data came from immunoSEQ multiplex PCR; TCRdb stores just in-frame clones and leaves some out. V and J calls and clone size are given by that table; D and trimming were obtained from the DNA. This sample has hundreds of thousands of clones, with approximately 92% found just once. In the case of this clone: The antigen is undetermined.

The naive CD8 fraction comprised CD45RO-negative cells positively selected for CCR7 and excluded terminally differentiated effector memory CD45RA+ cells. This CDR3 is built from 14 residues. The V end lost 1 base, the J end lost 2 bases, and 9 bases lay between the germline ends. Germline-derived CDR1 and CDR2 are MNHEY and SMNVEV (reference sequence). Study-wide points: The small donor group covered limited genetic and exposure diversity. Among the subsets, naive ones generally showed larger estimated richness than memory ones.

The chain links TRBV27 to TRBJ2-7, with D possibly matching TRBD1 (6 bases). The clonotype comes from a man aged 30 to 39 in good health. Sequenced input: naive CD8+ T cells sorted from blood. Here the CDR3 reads CASSLYRETYEQYF. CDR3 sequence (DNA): TGTGCCAGCAGTTTATACAGGGAGACCTACGAGCAGTACTTC.